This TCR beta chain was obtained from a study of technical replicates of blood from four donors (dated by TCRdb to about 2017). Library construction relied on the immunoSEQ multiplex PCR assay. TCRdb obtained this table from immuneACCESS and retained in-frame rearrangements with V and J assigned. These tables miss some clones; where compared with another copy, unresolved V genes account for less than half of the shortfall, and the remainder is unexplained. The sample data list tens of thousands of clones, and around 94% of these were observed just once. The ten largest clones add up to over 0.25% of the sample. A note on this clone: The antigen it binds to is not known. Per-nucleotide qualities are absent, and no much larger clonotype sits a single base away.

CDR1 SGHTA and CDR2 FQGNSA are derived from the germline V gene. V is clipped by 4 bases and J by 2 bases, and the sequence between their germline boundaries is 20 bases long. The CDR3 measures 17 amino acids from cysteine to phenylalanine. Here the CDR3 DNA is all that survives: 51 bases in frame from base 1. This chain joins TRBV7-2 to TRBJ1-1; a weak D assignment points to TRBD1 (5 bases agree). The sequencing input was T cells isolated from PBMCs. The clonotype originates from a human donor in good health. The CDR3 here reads CASSSRLLQELNTEAFF. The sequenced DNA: TGTGCCAGCAGCTCCCGACTCTTACAGGAACTTAACACTGAAGCTTTCTTT. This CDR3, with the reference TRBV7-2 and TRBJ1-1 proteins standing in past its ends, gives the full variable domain GAGVSQSPSNKVTEKGKDVELRCDPISGHTALYWYRQSLGQGLEFLIYFQGNSAPDKSGLPSDRFSAERTGGSVSTLTIQRTQQEDSAVYLCASSSRLLQELNTEAFFGQGTRLTVV.